This T cell receptor (beta chain) was identified in a study of blood T cell repertoires in COVID-19. The germline gives CDR1 MRHNA, CDR2 SNTAGT. The V and J ends lost 6 bases and 7 bases, in that order; junction bases with no gene match: 8. The CDR3 sequence is 13 residues long. In the original analysis: How many nucleated cells were present was estimated from reference gene primer amplification. Assay used: immunoSEQ multiplex PCR; TCRdb lists only in-frame clones, some missing. Clonal size and the V and J genes are those of that table, whereas D and trimming came from the DNA. The table records approximately 170,000 clones, around 86% of them present only once.

The J gene is TRBJ1-2, the V gene TRBV6-4, with 7 bases lining up with TRBD1. The sequencing input was peripheral blood. The sequence derives from a man aged 70 or older who had recovered from COVID-19. CDR3 sequence reads: CASSTGEAGGYTF. CDR3 nucleotide sequence: TGTGCCAGCAGCACAGGGGAAGCAGGTGGCTACACCTTC.